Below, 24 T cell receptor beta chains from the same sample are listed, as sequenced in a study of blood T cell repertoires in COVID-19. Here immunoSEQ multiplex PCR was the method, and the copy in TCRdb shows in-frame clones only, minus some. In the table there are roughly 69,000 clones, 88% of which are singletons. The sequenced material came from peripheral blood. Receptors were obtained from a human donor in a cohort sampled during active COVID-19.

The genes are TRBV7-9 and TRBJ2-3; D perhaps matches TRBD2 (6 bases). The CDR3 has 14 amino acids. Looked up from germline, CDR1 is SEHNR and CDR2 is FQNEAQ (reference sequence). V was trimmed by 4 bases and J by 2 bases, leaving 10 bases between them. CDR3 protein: CASSSGLHTDTQYF. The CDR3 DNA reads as TGTGCCAGCAGCTCGGGACTCCACACAGATACGCAGTATTTT.

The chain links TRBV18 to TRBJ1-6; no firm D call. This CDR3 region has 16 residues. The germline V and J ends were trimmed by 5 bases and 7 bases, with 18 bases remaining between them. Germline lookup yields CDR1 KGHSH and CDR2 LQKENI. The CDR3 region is CASSSGSARRNSPLHF. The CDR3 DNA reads TGTGCCAGCTCATCGGGGTCCGCCCGCAGGAATTCACCCCTCCACTTT.

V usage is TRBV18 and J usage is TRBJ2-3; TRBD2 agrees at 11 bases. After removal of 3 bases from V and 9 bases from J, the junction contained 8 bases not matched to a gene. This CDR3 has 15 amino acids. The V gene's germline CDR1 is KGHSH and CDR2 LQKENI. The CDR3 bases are TGTGCCAGCTCACCGGCTACTAGCGGGGGAGGAACGCAGTATTTT. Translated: CASSPATSGGGTQYF.

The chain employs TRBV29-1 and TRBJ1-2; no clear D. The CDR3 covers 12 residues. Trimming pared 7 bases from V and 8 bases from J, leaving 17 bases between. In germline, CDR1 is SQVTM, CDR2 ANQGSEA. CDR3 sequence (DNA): TGCAGCGCCCTGTGGGTTGCGGGAGGCTACACCTTC. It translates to CSALWVAGGYTF. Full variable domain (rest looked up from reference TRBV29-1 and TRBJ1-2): SAVISQKPSRDICQRGTSLTIQCQVDSQVTMMFWYRQQPGQSLTLIATANQGSEATYESGFVIDKFPISRPNLTFSTLTVSNMSPEDSSIYLCSALWVAGGYTFGSGTRLTVV.

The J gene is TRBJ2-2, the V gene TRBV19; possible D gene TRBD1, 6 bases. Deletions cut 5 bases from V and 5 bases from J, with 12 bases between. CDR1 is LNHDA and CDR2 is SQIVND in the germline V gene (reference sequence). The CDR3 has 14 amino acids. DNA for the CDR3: TGTGCCAGTAGTCCTACAGGGTGGACCGGGGAGCTGTTTTTT. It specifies CASSPTGWTGELFF.

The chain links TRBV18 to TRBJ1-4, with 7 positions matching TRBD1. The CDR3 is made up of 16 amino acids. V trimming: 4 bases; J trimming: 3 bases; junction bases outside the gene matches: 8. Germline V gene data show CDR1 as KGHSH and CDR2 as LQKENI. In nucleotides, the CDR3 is TGTGCCAGCTCACTAACACAGGGGTCGGCTAATGAAAAACTGTTTTTT. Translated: CASSLTQGSANEKLFF. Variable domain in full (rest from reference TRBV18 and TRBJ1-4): NAGVMQNPRHLVRRRGQEARLRCSPMKGHSHVYWYRQLPEEGLKFMVYLQKENIIDESGMPKERFSAEFPKEGPSILRIQQVVRGDSAAYFCASSLTQGSANEKLFFGSGTQLSVL.

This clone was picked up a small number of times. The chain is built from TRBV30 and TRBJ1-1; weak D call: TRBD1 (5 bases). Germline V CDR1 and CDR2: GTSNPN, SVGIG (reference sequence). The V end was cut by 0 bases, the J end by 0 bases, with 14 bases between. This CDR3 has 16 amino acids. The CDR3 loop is CAWSVRRQLMNTEAFF. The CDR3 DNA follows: TGTGCCTGGAGTGTACGGAGACAGCTCATGAACACTGAAGCTTTCTTT.

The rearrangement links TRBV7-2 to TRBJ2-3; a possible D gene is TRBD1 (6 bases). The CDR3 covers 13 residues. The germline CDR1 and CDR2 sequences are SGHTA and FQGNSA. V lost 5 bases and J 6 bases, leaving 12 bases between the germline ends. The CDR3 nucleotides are TGTGCCAGCAGCGAGGGACACCGGGATACGCAGTATTTT. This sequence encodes CASSEGHRDTQYF.

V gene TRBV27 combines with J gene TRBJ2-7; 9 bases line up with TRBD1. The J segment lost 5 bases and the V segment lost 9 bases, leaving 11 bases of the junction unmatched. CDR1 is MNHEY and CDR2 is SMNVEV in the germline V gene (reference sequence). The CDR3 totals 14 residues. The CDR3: CASYAGQGIHEQYF. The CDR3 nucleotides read TGTGCCAGTTATGCGGGACAGGGTATCCACGAGCAGTACTTC.

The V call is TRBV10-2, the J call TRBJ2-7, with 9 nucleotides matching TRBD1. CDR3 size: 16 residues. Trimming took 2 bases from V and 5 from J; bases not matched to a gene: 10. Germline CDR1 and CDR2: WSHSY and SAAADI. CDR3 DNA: TGCGCCAGCAGTGAGCGGGGACAGGGAGGGTACAACGAGCAGTACTTC. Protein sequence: CASSERGQGGYNEQYF.

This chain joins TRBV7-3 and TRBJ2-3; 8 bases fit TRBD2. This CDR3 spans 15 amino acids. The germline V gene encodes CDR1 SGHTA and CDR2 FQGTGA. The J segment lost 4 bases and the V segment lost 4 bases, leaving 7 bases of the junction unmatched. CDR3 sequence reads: CASSSAGLAPDTQYF. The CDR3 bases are TGTGCCAGCAGCTCCGCCGGACTAGCTCCAGATACGCAGTATTTT.

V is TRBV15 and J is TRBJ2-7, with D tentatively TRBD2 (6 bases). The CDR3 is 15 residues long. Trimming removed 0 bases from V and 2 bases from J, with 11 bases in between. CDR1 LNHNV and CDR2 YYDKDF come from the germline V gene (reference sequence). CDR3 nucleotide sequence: TGTGCCACCAGCAGAGAGGCTAGCGCGGCCTACGAGCAGTACTTC. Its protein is CATSREASAAYEQYF.

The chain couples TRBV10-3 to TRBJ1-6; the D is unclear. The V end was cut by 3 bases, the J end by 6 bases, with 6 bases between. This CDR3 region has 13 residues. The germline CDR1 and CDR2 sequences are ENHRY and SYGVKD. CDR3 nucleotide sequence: TGTGCCATCAGTGATAACAGTAATTCACCCCTCCACTTT. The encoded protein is CAISDNSNSPLHF.

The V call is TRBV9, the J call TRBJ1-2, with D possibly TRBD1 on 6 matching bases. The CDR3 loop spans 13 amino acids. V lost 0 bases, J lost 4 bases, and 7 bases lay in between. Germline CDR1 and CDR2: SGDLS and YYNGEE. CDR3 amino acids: CASSVETGYGYTF. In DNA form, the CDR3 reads TGTGCCAGCAGCGTAGAGACAGGCTATGGCTACACCTTC.

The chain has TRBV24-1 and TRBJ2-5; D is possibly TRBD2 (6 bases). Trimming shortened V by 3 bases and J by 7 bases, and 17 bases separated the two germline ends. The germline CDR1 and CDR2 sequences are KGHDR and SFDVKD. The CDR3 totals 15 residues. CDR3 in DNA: TGTGCCACCAGTGATGCGACCGGGGGATGGGGGACCCAGTACTTC. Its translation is CATSDATGGWGTQYF.

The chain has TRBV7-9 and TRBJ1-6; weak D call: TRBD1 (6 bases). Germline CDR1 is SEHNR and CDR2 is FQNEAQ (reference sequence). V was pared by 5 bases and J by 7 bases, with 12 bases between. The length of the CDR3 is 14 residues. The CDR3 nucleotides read TGTGCCAGCAGCCCTTACAGGGAGAATTCACCCCTCCACTTT. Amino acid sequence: CASSPYRENSPLHF.

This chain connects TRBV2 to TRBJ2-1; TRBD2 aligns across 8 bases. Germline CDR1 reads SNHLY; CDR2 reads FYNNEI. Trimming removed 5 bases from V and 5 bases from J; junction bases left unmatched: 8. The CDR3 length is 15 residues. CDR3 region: CASSPPGGGNNEQFF. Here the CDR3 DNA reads TGTGCCAGCAGTCCACCGGGCGGGGGGAACAATGAGCAGTTCTTC.

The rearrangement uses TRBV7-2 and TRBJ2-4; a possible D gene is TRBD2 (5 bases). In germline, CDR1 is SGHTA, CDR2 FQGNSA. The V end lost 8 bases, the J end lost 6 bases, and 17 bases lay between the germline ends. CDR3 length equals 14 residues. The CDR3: CASREGHSLNIQYF. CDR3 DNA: TGTGCCAGCCGGGAAGGCCATTCCTTAAACATTCAGTACTTC.

The CDR3 nucleotides read TGTGCCAGCAGTTTACAGCGCTACGAGCAGTACTTC. Its protein is CASSLQRYEQYF. The V and J genes are TRBV28 and TRBJ2-7; no reliable D call. The CDR3 is 12 residues long. The V end lost 2 bases, the J end lost 3 bases, and 5 bases lay between the germline ends. The germline V gene has CDR1 MDHEN and CDR2 SYDVKM. Full variable domain (outside the CDR3, taken from reference TRBV28 and TRBJ2-7): DVKVTQSSRYLVKRTGEKVFLECVQDMDHENMFWYRQDPGLGLRLIYFSYDVKMKEKGDIPEGYSVSREKKERFSLILESASTNQTSMYLCASSLQRYEQYFGPGTRLTVT.

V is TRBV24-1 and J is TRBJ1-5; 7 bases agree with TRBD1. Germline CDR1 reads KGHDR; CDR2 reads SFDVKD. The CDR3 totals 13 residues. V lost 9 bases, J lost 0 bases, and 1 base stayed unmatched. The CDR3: CATGDSSNQPQHF. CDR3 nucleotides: TGTGCCACCGGGGACAGTAGCAATCAGCCCCAGCATTTT.

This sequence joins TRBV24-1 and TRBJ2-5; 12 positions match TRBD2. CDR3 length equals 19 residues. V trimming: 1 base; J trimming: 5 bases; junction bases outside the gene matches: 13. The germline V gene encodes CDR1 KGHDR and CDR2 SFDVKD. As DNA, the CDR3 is TGTGCCACCAGTGATTTTTCGGGGCTAGCGGGAGGGCTCGGGGAGACCCAGTACTTC. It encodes CATSDFSGLAGGLGETQYF.

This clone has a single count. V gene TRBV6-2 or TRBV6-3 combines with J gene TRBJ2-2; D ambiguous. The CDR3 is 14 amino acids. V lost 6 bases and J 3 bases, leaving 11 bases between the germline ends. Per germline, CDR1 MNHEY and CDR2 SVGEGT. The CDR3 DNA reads TGTGCCAGCAGCCGATCATCAGACACCGGGGAGCTGTTTTTT. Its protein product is CASSRSSDTGELFF.

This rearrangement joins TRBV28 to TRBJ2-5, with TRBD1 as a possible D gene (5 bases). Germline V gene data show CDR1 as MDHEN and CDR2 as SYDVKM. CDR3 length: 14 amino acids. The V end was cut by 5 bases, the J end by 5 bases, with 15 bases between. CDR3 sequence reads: CASSLRGRDETQYF. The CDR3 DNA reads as TGTGCCAGCAGTCTTCGCGGCAGGGATGAGACCCAGTACTTC.

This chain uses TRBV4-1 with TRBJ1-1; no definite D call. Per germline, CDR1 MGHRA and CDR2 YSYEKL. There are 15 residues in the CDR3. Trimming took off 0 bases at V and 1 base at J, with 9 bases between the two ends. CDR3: CASSQDRRGNTEAFF. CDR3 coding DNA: TGCGCCAGCAGCCAAGATAGGAGAGGGAACACTGAAGCTTTCTTT.